The present entry profiles one TCR beta chain with its context. Antigen: not known. TCRB transcripts that were expressed got sequenced, as all of the isolated RNA had been reverse transcribed. Here immunoSEQ multiplex PCR was the method, and the copy in TCRdb shows in-frame clones only, minus some. The repertoire holds roughly 500,000 clones, with roughly 30% as singletons. This sample is part of a study of beta chain features in type 1 diabetes. Study-wide points: PCR might favor shorter templates, but any such skew would affect patients and controls equally.

Sequencing input: naive CD4+ T cells from blood. The sequence derives from a man between 18 and 29 years old in good health.

CDR3 coding DNA: TGTGCCAGCAGCTTAGACCAGCGAAGTACGCAGTATTTT. Translated, it gives CASSLDQRSTQYF. This chain joins TRBV7-9 and TRBJ2-3; no clear D. The CDR3 loop spans 13 amino acids. Trimming stripped 1 base from V and 8 bases from J, with 10 bases between. CDR1 and CDR2 from the germline V gene are SEHNR and FQNEAQ (reference sequence).